The sample holds many counts of the clone carrying this TCR beta chain. Its antigen is as yet unknown. This entry is derived from a study of T cells in Graves' hyperthyroidism and ophthalmopathy. Study-wide results and caveats: Stable hyperthyroidism was separated from ophthalmopathy by a model based on 13 V-J features. Most thyroid clonotypes that were expanded above 0.001 also turned up in blood.

Amplified regions were TCR beta CDR3 sequences from RNA transcripts. When the TCR CDR3 underwent first-round RT-PCR, the HTBI primer set was used. TCRdb independently ran MiXCR on the multiplex PCR reads; one entry per CDR3 protein. The repertoire holds approximately 350,000 distinct CDR3 sequences, with 12% to 15% as singletons. Sequenced sample: blood. This clonotype was obtained from a woman aged 60-70 years with Graves' ophthalmopathy.

Here the CDR3 reads CSANDRDRGFTEAFF. CDR3 nucleotide sequence: TGCAGTGCAAACGACCGGGACAGGGGATTCACTGAAGCTTTCTTT. This rearrangement joins TRBV20-1 to TRBJ1-1, with 10 bases aligning to TRBD1. The CDR3 consists of 15 residues. Germline-derived CDR1 and CDR2 are DFQATT and SNEGSKA (reference sequence). V gave up 6 bases and J gave up 4 bases; unmatched junction bases: 11.